This is a list of T cell receptor beta chains from one sample in a study of cytomegalovirus exposure and HLA in healthy donors. Measured with immunoSEQ multiplex PCR; TCRdb has only the in-frame clones, and not every one. The sample shows approximately 120,000 clones, about 80% of them seen only once. Sample: PBMCs. These receptors were collected from a man aged 40-49 years in good health and CMV-seronegative. The CDR3 runs from the conserved cysteine through the conserved F or W. The order of the fields is clone size, J gene, V gene, D gene, CDR3 DNA, CDR3 protein. The D gene is left open where the match is weak. For some rows the clone size is stated as once, few or many, or as a class when expanded; others skip it.

.	TRBJ2-3	TRBV19	TRBD1	TGTGCCAGTACTAACAGGGGGCTCACAGATACGCAGTATTTT	CASTNRGLTDTQYF
.	TRBJ1-4	TRBV9	TRBD1	TGTGCCAGCGGAGGACAGGGGAGCGAAAAACTGTTTTTT	CASGGQGSEKLFF
.	TRBJ2-7	TRBV7-2	TRBD2	TGTGCCAGCAGCTCGGGGGGGACAACCTACGAGCAGTACTTC	CASSSGGTTYEQYF
.	TRBJ2-7	TRBV18	.	TGTGCCAGCTCACCACCTGACAGAATTACACCCTACGAGCAGTACTTC	CASSPPDRITPYEQYF
.	TRBJ2-7	TRBV11-2	.	TGTGCCAGCAGCTTACTGTTGGTCAGCGAGCAGTACTTC	CASSLLLVSEQYF
.	TRBJ2-6	TRBV5-1	.	TGCGCCAGCAGCTTAGAGTCTGGGGCCAACGTCCTGACTTTC	CASSLESGANVLTF
.	TRBJ1-1	TRBV6-1	.	TGTGCCAGCAGTGAACGCTGGGGGACCCGGGGGATCAACACTGAAGCTTTCTTT	CASSERWGTRGINTEAFF
.	TRBJ2-5	TRBV4-1	.	TGCGCCAGCAGCCAAGTGGGACTCCCTGGAGAGACCCAGTACTTC	CASSQVGLPGETQYF
.	TRBJ1-1	TRBV18	.	TGTGCCAGCTCACCTCTAGACAGGAACACTGAAGCTTTCTTT	CASSPLDRNTEAFF
few	TRBJ1-1	TRBV7-2	.	TGTGCCAGCAGCTCTCAACGGGGAGCTGAAGCTTTCTTT	CASSSQRGAEAFF
.	TRBJ2-5	TRBV7-9	TRBD1	TGTGCCAGCAGCTTTTTGGGACAGGGAGCTGAGACCCAGTACTTC	CASSFLGQGAETQYF
few	TRBJ1-1	TRBV7-9	TRBD1	TGTGCCAGCAGCTTATCCTACGGACAGGGGCCAGAAGCTTTCTTT	CASSLSYGQGPEAFF
.	TRBJ2-1	TRBV5-1	TRBD1	TGCGCCAGCAGCCTTGTTCTCCGGGACAGGGGATACAATGAGCAGTTCTTC	CASSLVLRDRGYNEQFF
.	TRBJ2-5	TRBV9	TRBD2	TGTGCCAGCAGCCCCCAGACCGGGACTACGTATCAAGAGACCCAGTACTTC	CASSPQTGTTYQETQYF
.	TRBJ2-7	TRBV7-2	.	TGTGCCAGCAGCCCACGAGGGAACGAGCAGTACTTC	CASSPRGNEQYF
.	TRBJ2-5	TRBV18	.	TGTGCCAGCTCACGGACTCAAGAAGAGACCCAGTACTTC	CASSRTQEETQYF
.	TRBJ2-5	TRBV4-1	.	TGCGCCAGCAGCCCGACTCTAGCGTATCCCAGAGAGACCCAGTACTTC	CASSPTLAYPRETQYF
.	TRBJ2-5	TRBV11-3	.	TGTGCCAGCAGCTTAGATGGAGGGGACGAGACCCAGTACTTC	CASSLDGGDETQYF
.	TRBJ2-3	TRBV20-1	.	TGCAGTGCTCGTGTCACAGATACGCAGTATTTT	CSARVTDTQYF
few	TRBJ2-7	TRBV5-6	TRBD2	TGTGCCAGCAGCTCGGGGGGTCTGGGCTACGAGCAGTACTTC	CASSSGGLGYEQYF
.	TRBJ2-2	TRBV7-6	TRBD2	TGTGCCAGCAGGAGGAGCGGGGGGATCGGGGAGCTGTTTTTT	CASRRSGGIGELFF
once	TRBJ1-3	TRBV5-1	.	TGCGCCAGCAGCTTGTCGGGGTTCGGAAACACCATATATTTT	CASSLSGFGNTIYF
.	TRBJ2-7	TRBV7-6	TRBD1	TGTGCCAGCAGCTTAGAGGCAGGGGGCAACGAGCAGTACTTC	CASSLEAGGNEQYF
.	TRBJ1-3	TRBV15	TRBD1	TGTGCCACCAGCAGATTGGGACAGGGGGCTTATGGAAACACCATATATTTT	CATSRLGQGAYGNTIYF
.	TRBJ2-5	TRBV4-1	.	TGCGCCAGCAGCCAAGATCGGGCAGGGTCAGGTTTGGAGACCCAGTACTTC	CASSQDRAGSGLETQYF
.	TRBJ1-2	TRBV27	TRBD1	TGTGCCAGCAGTTTGGCAGGGGGATATGGCTACACCTTC	CASSLAGGYGYTF
.	TRBJ1-1	TRBV7-9	TRBD1	TGTGCCAGCAGCCCTCAGACAGGGCCCCGCGGGGCTGAAGCTTTCTTT	CASSPQTGPRGAEAFF
.	TRBJ1-1	TRBV7-9	.	TGTGCCAGCAGCCGTAACGATCAGGGAACTGAAGCTTTCTTT	CASSRNDQGTEAFF
.	TRBJ2-7	TRBV2	.	TGTGCCAGCAGTGATCCTAGCTCCTACGAGCAGTACTTC	CASSDPSSYEQYF
.	TRBJ1-1	TRBV30	TRBD1	TGTGCCTGGATGGCAGGGGGGAACACTGAAGCTTTCTTT	CAWMAGGNTEAFF
.	TRBJ2-7	TRBV7-2	.	TGTGCCAGCAGCTTCGACAGGCAATACGACGCGCAGTACTTC	CASSFDRQYDAQYF
.	TRBJ1-1	TRBV2	TRBD1	TGTGCCAGCAGTGGGACAGGGGGCTTGAACACTGAAGCTTTCTTT	CASSGTGGLNTEAFF
.	TRBJ2-1	TRBV10-3	.	TGTGCCATCAGTACCGGACTCAACTACAATGAGCAGTTCTTC	CAISTGLNYNEQFF